A selection of T cell receptor beta chains follows, all from one sample in a study of cytomegalovirus exposure and HLA in healthy donors. The table came from immunoSEQ multiplex PCR; TCRdb's copy has only in-frame clones and leaves some out. The sample shows around 110,000 clones, roughly 80% of them seen only once. The source material was PBMCs. These receptors all come from a man aged 25 to 40 in good health and CMV-seropositive. CDR3s include the opening cysteine and the closing phenylalanine or tryptophan. A D gene is named only where the DNA matches it firmly. Only some rows state a clone size, as once, few, many or a class for expanded clones.

TGTGCCACCTCCCTCGACAGGGCTGGAAACACCATATATTTT	CATSLDRAGNTIYF	NA	TRBD1	TRBJ1-3	TRBV2
TGTGCTAGTGGTTTAGCCGGACTAGCAGATACGCAGTATTTT	CASGLAGLADTQYF	once	TRBD2	TRBJ2-3	TRBV12-5
TGCAGCGTTCAGGGTGCGGGGGGCCCCTCGGAGACCCAGTACTTC	CSVQGAGGPSETQYF	NA	TRBD2	TRBJ2-5	TRBV29-1
TGTGCCAGCAGTAAGTACAGTGCATCTAATGAAAAACTGTTTTTT	CASSKYSASNEKLFF	NA	NA	TRBJ1-4	TRBV2
TGTGCCACCAGCGGCGGGGGCTACAATGAGCAGTTCTTC	CATSGGGYNEQFF	NA	TRBD2	TRBJ2-1	TRBV15
TGTGCCATCAGTGGGGACAGGGGGTTTAATCAGCCCCAGCATTTT	CAISGDRGFNQPQHF	NA	TRBD1	TRBJ1-5	TRBV10-3
TGTGCCAGAAGCGCCCCCGATCCCGGGACACCGATGGGCGAGCAGTACTTC	CARSAPDPGTPMGEQYF	NA	NA	TRBJ2-7	TRBV5-3
TGTGCCAGCAGCAGTACACAGGGTGCAGATACGCAGTATTTT	CASSSTQGADTQYF	NA	NA	TRBJ2-3	TRBV5-4
TGCGCCAGCTGCACAGGCTTCTCTGGAAACACCATATATTTT	CASCTGFSGNTIYF	once	NA	TRBJ1-3	TRBV10-2
TGTGCCAGCGGAAAGCAGGGGGCCAGTTCCAATGAGCAGTTCTTC	CASGKQGASSNEQFF	NA	TRBD1	TRBJ2-1	TRBV9
TGTGCCACCAGCAGAGATAGGGTCGGGGCGGGAGGGACCAAAAACATTCAGTACTTC	CATSRDRVGAGGTKNIQYF	NA	TRBD2	TRBJ2-4	TRBV15
TGTGCCAGCAGTAAGGGCCGGGACACCTCCTTAGAAAAACTGTTTTTT	CASSKGRDTSLEKLFF	NA	NA	TRBJ1-4	TRBV27
TGTGCCAGCAGTTACCCCGGTTCTACGCAGTATTTT	CASSYPGSTQYF	NA	NA	TRBJ2-3	TRBV6-5
TGTGCCAGCAGCCGACAGGGGGGACTCTACAATGAGCAGTTCTTC	CASSRQGGLYNEQFF	NA	TRBD1	TRBJ2-1	TRBV27
TGTGCCAGCAGTTTATCGTTTAGGGGTCCCGAAAAACTGTTTTTT	CASSLSFRGPEKLFF	NA	NA	TRBJ1-4	TRBV27
TGTGCCAGCAGTTTTCGGCTAAAGGGGATACTCGCAAACACCATATATTTT	CASSFRLKGILANTIYF	NA	NA	TRBJ1-3	TRBV28
TGTGCCAGCAGCTACGAGACAGTGAACACTGAAGCTTTCTTT	CASSYETVNTEAFF	many	NA	TRBJ1-1	TRBV11-2
TGTGCCAGCAGGGAGGGAAGCTACTATGGCTACACCTTC	CASREGSYYGYTF	once	NA	TRBJ1-2	TRBV6-6
TGTGCCAGCAGCTTAGCGTACAGGGGGGGAGGGGGCTACACCTTC	CASSLAYRGGGGYTF	NA	TRBD1	TRBJ1-2	TRBV7-2
TGTGCCAGCAGCCAAGAAGTTAGTGAAGCTTTCTTT	CASSQEVSEAFF	NA	NA	TRBJ1-1	TRBV14
TGTGCCAGCAGCCCGCCAAGCGGGAGGGACACAGATACGCAGTATTTT	CASSPPSGRDTDTQYF	NA	TRBD2	TRBJ2-3	TRBV7-9
TGTGCCAGCAGCTTAGGGCTGTCCACAGATACGCAGTATTTT	CASSLGLSTDTQYF	NA	NA	TRBJ2-3	TRBV11-2
TGTGCCAGCAGCCGAGACAGGGTCATAGAGAAGCAGTACTTC	CASSRDRVIEKQYF	NA	TRBD1	TRBJ2-7	TRBV28
TGTGCCAGCAGCTTACCAGGGGGCCCTGGAAACACCATATATTTT	CASSLPGGPGNTIYF	NA	TRBD1	TRBJ1-3	TRBV7-9
TGTGCCAGCAGCTTGGAGGCGGGAGAGGAGGATGAGCAGTTCTTC	CASSLEAGEEDEQFF	NA	TRBD2	TRBJ2-1	TRBV5-6
TGTGCCAGTAGTATCGTCCAGCGGAATGAGCAGTTCTTC	CASSIVQRNEQFF	NA	NA	TRBJ2-1	TRBV19
TGCGCCAGCAGCTTGGGGGACAGGGGAAGGGAGCAGTACTTC	CASSLGDRGREQYF	NA	TRBD1	TRBJ2-7	TRBV5-1
TGCGCCAGCAGCTTAGTAGAGGGTGTCGGAACTGAAGCTTTCTTT	CASSLVEGVGTEAFF	NA	NA	TRBJ1-1	TRBV5-1